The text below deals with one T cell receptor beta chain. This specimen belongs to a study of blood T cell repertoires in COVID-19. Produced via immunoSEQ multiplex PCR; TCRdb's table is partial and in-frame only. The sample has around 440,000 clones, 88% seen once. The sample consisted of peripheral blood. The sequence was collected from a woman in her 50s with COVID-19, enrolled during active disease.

The CDR3 DNA reads TGTGCCAGCAGCCTCCTCGGCGGATCAAACACTGAAGCTTTCTTT. The encoded protein is CASSLLGGSNTEAFF. The J gene is TRBJ1-1, the V gene TRBV4-2; D is unclear. The CDR3 sequence is 15 residues long. Germline V gene lookup returns CDR1 LGHNA and CDR2 YNFKEQ. Trimming took 4 bases from V and 2 from J, leaving 14 bases between them.